This record looks at one T cell receptor beta chain sequence and its context. The antigen is not known. The data were taken from a study of identical twins. The study's findings and limits: Reduced insertions were recorded for abundant cord blood beta clonotypes, with no such pattern in memory repertoires.

TCRdb re-called the 5' RACE reads through MiXCR, storing one row per CDR3 protein. The table lists just over 500,000 distinct CDR3 sequences, roughly 21% of them singletons. Donors were all healthy Caucasians. There are 13 residues in the CDR3. CDR1 is MNHNS and CDR2 is SASEGT in the germline V gene. Trimming took off 8 bases at V and 2 bases at J, with 13 bases between the two ends. These data were also reused for a study on T cells expressing NK-cell markers. In that study: An anti-gamma-delta TCR antibody was added in several experiments. It restricted sorting to alpha-beta TCR-expressing T cells.

Input material: CD4+ T cells sorted from blood. The receptor's source is a woman aged 18-29 years in good health. This chain links TRBV6-1 with TRBJ2-7; D gene uncertain. CDR3 protein: CASPTTDPYEQYF. CDR3 coding DNA: TGTGCCAGCCCAACGACGGATCCCTACGAGCAGTACTTC.